One and the same sample provided the 8 T cell receptor beta chains below, sequenced in a study of blood T cell repertoires in COVID-19. Only in-frame clones appear in the TCRdb table, and some are missing; sequencing was by immunoSEQ multiplex PCR. This table has hundreds of thousands of clones, about 85% appearing once. Sequenced input: peripheral blood. The receptor source for this set is a woman between 45 and 60 years old who had recovered from COVID-19.

The V call is TRBV7-9, the J call TRBJ1-4, with 12 positions matching TRBD1. The germline V gene encodes CDR1 SEHNR and CDR2 FQNEAQ (reference sequence). This CDR3 spans 14 amino acids. The V segment lost 4 bases and the J segment 7 bases; nucleotides outside the gene matches: 1. CDR3 loop: CASSSGQGAEKLFF. The CDR3 DNA sequence: TGTGCCAGCAGCTCGGGACAGGGGGCTGAAAAACTGTTTTTT.

The rearrangement links TRBV3-1 (or the pseudogene TRBV3-2) to TRBJ1-2; a weak D match, TRBD1 (6 bases). Germline V CDR1 and CDR2: LGHDT, YNNKEL (reference sequence). This CDR3 is built from 15 residues. V was cut by 6 bases and J by 8 bases, with 22 bases left in between. The CDR3 bases are TGTGCCAGCAGGCACGAGGACAGACGACGCAGAGGCTACACCTTC. It is translated as CASRHEDRRRRGYTF.

The chain employs TRBV10-3 and TRBJ2-6, with 8 bases lining up with TRBD1. Germline assignment: CDR1 ENHRY and CDR2 SYGVKD. The CDR3 sequence is 19 residues long. V trimming: 3 bases; J trimming: 4 bases; junction bases outside the gene matches: 14. The CDR3 DNA reads TGTGCCATCAGTGACCCATCGGGCAGGGGGCTCGCCGGGGCCAACGTCCTGACTTTC. It codes for CAISDPSGRGLAGANVLTF.

CDR3 nucleotide sequence: TGTGCCAGCAGCAGGGGTTTCAACACCGGGGAGCTGTTTTTT. This gives the protein CASSRGFNTGELFF. The chain combines TRBV28 with TRBJ2-2; D might be TRBD1 (6 bases). V was trimmed by 6 bases and J by 2 bases, leaving 10 bases between them. The CDR3 consists of 14 residues. Germline-derived CDR1 and CDR2 are MDHEN and SYDVKM.

V gene TRBV5-1 combines with J gene TRBJ2-3; 10 nucleotides align to TRBD1. From germline, CDR1 is SGHRS and CDR2 YFSETQ. Losses at the gene ends were 4 bases for V and 6 bases for J; bases not matched to a gene: 8. This CDR3 comprises 15 residues. The CDR3 region has the DNA TGCGCCAGCAGCGTCGGGACAGGGGAATGGGATACGCAGTATTTT. Translating gives CASSVGTGEWDTQYF. Supplemented by reference TRBV5-1 and TRBJ2-3, the full variable domain reads KAGVTQTPRYLIKTRGQQVTLSCSPISGHRSVSWYQQTPGQGLQFLFEYFSETQRNKGNFPGRFSGRQFSNSRSEMNVSTLELGDSALYLCASSVGTGEWDTQYFGPGTRLTVL.

The V call is TRBV5-1, the J call TRBJ1-2; 7 bases map to TRBD1. The V segment lost 4 bases and the J segment 6 bases; nucleotides outside the gene matches: 6. Germline CDR1 SGHRS, CDR2 YFSETQ. This CDR3 contains 13 residues. CDR3 in DNA: TGCGCCAGCAGCGCGACAGGGTTCAATGGCTACACCTTC. The encoded protein is CASSATGFNGYTF.

This chain connects TRBV7-2 to TRBJ1-5; D call uncertain. V dropped 1 base and J dropped 1 base, with 14 bases sitting between them. The CDR3 has 17 residues. Germline V CDR1 and CDR2: SGHTA, FQGNSA. CDR3 sequence reads: CASSLVLPGSSNQPQHF. CDR3 nucleotide sequence: TGTGCCAGCAGCTTAGTTCTCCCGGGGTCAAGCAATCAGCCCCAGCATTTT.

The chain is built from TRBV19 and TRBJ2-3; D is unresolved. The CDR3 totals 13 residues. Germline CDR1 is LNHDA and CDR2 is SQIVND (reference sequence). V lost 0 bases and J 4 bases, leaving 5 bases between the germline ends. The DNA for the CDR3 is TGTGCCAGTAGTATAGATTGGCCAGATACGCAGTATTTT. Translated, it gives CASSIDWPDTQYF.